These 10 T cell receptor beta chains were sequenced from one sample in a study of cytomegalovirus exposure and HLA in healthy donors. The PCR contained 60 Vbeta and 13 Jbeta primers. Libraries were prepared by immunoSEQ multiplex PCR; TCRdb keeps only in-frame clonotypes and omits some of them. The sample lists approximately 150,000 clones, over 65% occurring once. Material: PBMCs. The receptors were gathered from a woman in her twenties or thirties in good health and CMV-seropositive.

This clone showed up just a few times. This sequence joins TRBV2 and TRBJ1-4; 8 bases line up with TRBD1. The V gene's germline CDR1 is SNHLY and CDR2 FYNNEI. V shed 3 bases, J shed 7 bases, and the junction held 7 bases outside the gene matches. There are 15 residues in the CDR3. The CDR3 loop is CASSESGGEVEKLFF. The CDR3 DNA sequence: TGTGCCAGCAGTGAGTCAGGGGGCGAAGTTGAAAAACTGTTTTTT.

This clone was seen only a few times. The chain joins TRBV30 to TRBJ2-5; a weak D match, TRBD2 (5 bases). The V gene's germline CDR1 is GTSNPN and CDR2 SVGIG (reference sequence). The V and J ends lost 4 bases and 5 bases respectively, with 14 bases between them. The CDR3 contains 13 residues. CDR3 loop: CAWTPGPGETQYF. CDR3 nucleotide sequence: TGTGCCTGGACCCCCGGCCCGGGGGAGACCCAGTACTTC.

This chain's CDR3 is CASSVRGHTKIAGDYEQYF. CDR3 bases: TGCGCCAGCAGTGTTCGGGGTCATACTAAAATAGCGGGAGACTACGAGCAGTACTTC. J is TRBJ2-7 and V is TRBV10-1, with 9 bases aligning to TRBD2. The CDR3 spans 19 residues. V lost 4 bases, J lost 3 bases, and 19 bases stayed unmatched. Germline V gives CDR1 WNHNN, CDR2 SYGVQD (reference sequence).

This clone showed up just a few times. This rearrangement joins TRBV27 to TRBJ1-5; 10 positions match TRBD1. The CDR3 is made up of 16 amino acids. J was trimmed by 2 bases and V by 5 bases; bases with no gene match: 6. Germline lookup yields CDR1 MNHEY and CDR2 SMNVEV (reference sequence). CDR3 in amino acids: CASSMGTGVGNQPQHF. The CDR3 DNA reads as TGTGCCAGCAGTATGGGGACAGGGGTCGGCAATCAGCCCCAGCATTTT.

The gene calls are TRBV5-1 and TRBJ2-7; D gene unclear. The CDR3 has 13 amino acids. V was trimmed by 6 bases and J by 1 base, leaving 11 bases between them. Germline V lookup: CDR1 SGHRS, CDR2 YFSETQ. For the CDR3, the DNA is TGCGCCAGCAACATCGAGGTGTCCTACGAGCAGTACTTC. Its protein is CASNIEVSYEQYF.

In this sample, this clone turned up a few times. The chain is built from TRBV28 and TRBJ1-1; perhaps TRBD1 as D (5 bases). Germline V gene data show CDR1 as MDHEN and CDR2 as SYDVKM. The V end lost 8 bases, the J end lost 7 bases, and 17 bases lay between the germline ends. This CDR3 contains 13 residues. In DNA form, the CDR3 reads TGTGCCAGCCGTGCCGGGGGAGCCGGTGAAGCTTTCTTT. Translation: CASRAGGAGEAFF.

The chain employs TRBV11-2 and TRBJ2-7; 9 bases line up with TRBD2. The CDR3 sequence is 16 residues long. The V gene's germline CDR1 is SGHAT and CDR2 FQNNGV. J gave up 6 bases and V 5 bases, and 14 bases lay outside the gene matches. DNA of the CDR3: TGTGCCAGCAGCCCTTCAGGGGTAGCGGGAGCCTCCGAGCAGTACTTC. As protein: CASSPSGVAGASEQYF.

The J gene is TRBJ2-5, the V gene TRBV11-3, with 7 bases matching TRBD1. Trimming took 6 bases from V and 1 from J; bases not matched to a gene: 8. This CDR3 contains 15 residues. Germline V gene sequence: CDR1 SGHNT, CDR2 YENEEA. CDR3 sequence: CASRLLTGSQETQYF. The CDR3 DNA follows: TGTGCCAGCAGGTTGTTGACAGGGAGCCAAGAGACCCAGTACTTC.

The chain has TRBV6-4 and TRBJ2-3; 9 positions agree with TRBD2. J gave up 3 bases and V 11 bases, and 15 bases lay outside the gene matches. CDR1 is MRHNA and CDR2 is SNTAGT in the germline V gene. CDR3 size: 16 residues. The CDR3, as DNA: TGTGCCCCTAACGGCGGGAGGGCCAGGGGTACAGATACGCAGTATTTT. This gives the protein CAPNGGRARGTDTQYF.

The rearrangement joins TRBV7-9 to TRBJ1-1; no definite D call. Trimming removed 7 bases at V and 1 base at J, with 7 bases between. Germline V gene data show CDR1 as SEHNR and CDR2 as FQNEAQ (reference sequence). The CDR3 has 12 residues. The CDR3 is CASTTGNTEAFF. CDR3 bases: TGTGCCAGCACGACTGGGAACACTGAAGCTTTCTTT.